The T cell receptor (beta chain) described here comes from a study of identical twins. TCRdb called the 5' RACE reads again in MiXCR, with one record for every CDR3 protein. Of 690,000 or so distinct CDR3 sequences in the sample, 8.5% to 9% were seen once. This clonotype showed up just a few times. The target antigen is unknown. Findings and caveats of the study: Clonotypes of the beta chain that were abundant in cord blood carried fewer insertions (memory repertoires showed none). Rather than following the same donors, the conclusions depended on cross-sectional statistical analysis.

This CDR3 has 15 residues. V trimming: 6 bases; J trimming: 4 bases; junction bases outside the gene matches: 12. The germline V gene encodes CDR1 LGHNT and CDR2 FRNRAP. The sample was also reused in another study, on yellow fever vaccine responses in identical twins.

This TCR derives from a woman younger than 30 in good health. The chain is built from TRBV12-5 and TRBJ2-7; 7 bases are shared with TRBD2. Sequencing was done on a sample of PBMCs. CDR3 loop: CASGTMGEGRYEQYF. As DNA, the CDR3 is TGTGCTAGTGGAACCATGGGGGAGGGCCGGTACGAGCAGTACTTC.